Below are 23 T cell receptor beta chains sequenced from a single sample in a study of spatial heterogeneity in lung cancer. General observations from the study: Tumoral mutation counts were tracked by counts of expanded intratumoral alpha and beta TCRs.

Time point meaning: sample taken at primary tumor resection. The antigens for these receptors are not known. One entry per CDR3 protein results from TCRdb running MiXCR on the 5' RACE reads. The data hold about 100,000 distinct CDR3 sequences, with about 4.4% observed a single time. The input for sequencing was lung tumor tissue, taken at surgery. All receptors come from a male donor with early-stage non-small cell lung cancer.

A note on this clonotype: A much more abundant neighbour one base away suggests this may be a read error. The CDR3 bases are TGTGCCAGCAGTGTATGGCAGGGGGCAACGCAGCCCCAGCATTTT. Protein sequence: CASSVWQGATQPQHF. The chain carries TRBV2 and TRBJ1-5; 8 bases line up with TRBD1. The CDR3 is made up of 15 amino acids. CDR1 is SNHLY, CDR2 FYNNEI, per germline. V lost 4 bases and J lost 7; bases outside the gene matches: 9.

The chain carries TRBV6-6 and TRBJ2-3; 7 positions match TRBD2. V trimming: 4 bases; J trimming: 1 base; junction bases outside the gene matches: 11. Germline lookup yields CDR1 MNHNY and CDR2 SVGAGI (reference sequence). CDR3 length: 17 residues. The DNA for the CDR3 is TGTGCCAGCAGTTCCACTAGCGTGAGGGGCGGCACAGATACGCAGTATTTT. Amino acids: CASSSTSVRGGTDTQYF.

The chain joins TRBV14 to TRBJ2-3, with D unresolved. CDR3 length equals 12 residues. V was trimmed by 3 bases and J by 10 bases, leaving 11 bases between them. The germline gives CDR1 SGHDN, CDR2 FVKESK. Here the CDR3 DNA reads TGTGCCAGCAGCCAGACTCCCCTCGCGCAGTATTTT. It is translated as CASSQTPLAQYF.

This clonotype has at least ten counts. The rearrangement uses TRBV20-1 and TRBJ2-5; either TRBD1 or TRBD2 may fit D (5 bases each). The CDR3 is 12 amino acids. Germline-derived CDR1 and CDR2 are DFQATT and SNEGSKA (reference sequence). V lost 6 bases and J 2 bases, leaving 10 bases between the germline ends. This CDR3 is CSATGLQETQYF. The CDR3 DNA reads TGCAGTGCCACGGGGCTTCAAGAGACCCAGTACTTC.

This clonotype was seen repeatedly, ten times or more. The CDR3 bases are TGCAGCGCTCAGACAGGGTCGGGCACAGATACGCAGTATTTT. Protein product: CSAQTGSGTDTQYF. The V and J genes are TRBV29-1 and TRBJ2-3; TRBD1 matches at 7 bases. Germline CDR1 and CDR2: SQVTM and ANQGSEA. V dropped 7 bases and J dropped 1; count of bases not matched to a gene: 8. The CDR3 runs 14 residues.

This clonotype was observed at least ten times. DNA for the CDR3: TGCAGTGCTAAGGGGCTAAGCTCCTACGAGCAGTACTTC. Encoded protein: CSAKGLSSYEQYF. This rearrangement joins TRBV20-1 to TRBJ2-7, with D tentatively TRBD1 (5 bases). Germline V gene lookup returns CDR1 DFQATT and CDR2 SNEGSKA (reference sequence). V was cut by 4 bases and J by 0 bases, with 10 bases left in between. This CDR3 is 13 amino acids long.

The sample holds a few counts of this clonotype. V and J are TRBV28 and TRBJ1-6, with D possibly matching TRBD1 (5 bases). V was shortened by 7 bases and J by 0 bases, with 16 bases between the two germline ends. The germline V gene has CDR1 MDHEN and CDR2 SYDVKM. The CDR3 is 17 amino acids. The CDR3 loop reads CASTRGDQSSYNSPLHF. In DNA, the CDR3 is TGTGCCAGCACCCGAGGGGACCAGAGCTCCTATAATTCACCCCTCCACTTT.

Many counts were recorded for this clonotype. The chain combines TRBV10-2 with TRBJ2-7; tentatively, D is TRBD2 (6 bases). V lost 6 bases and J lost 12, with 18 bases in between. Germline-derived CDR1 and CDR2 are WSHSY and SAAADI. The CDR3 runs 12 residues. The CDR3 DNA is TGCGCCAGCAGCACCGGGGGAACCGGACCGTACTTC. Protein sequence: CASSTGGTGPYF.

V is TRBV6-2 or TRBV6-3 and J is TRBJ2-7; D is undetermined. V was trimmed by 6 bases and J by 9 bases, leaving 12 bases between them. This CDR3 is 11 amino acids long. The germline gives CDR1 MNHEY, CDR2 SVGEGT. CDR3 protein: CASSLSAWQYF. CDR3 bases: TGTGCCAGCAGCCTCTCGGCCTGGCAGTACTTC.

In its sample, this clonotype was seen many times. V is TRBV29-1 and J is TRBJ2-2; D is possibly TRBD1 or TRBD2 (5 bases each). The CDR3 sequence is 13 residues long. Germline V lookup: CDR1 SQVTM, CDR2 ANQGSEA. The ends were cut back, 5 bases at V and 7 bases at J, with 14 bases in the middle. The CDR3 loop reads CSVHNRDDGELFF. The CDR3 DNA is TGCAGCGTTCACAATAGGGACGACGGGGAGCTGTTTTTT.

At least ten counts were recorded for this clonotype. V and J are TRBV3-1 and TRBJ1-1; the D is unclear. Germline CDR1 reads LGHDT; CDR2 reads YNNKEL (reference sequence). This CDR3 has 14 residues. The V end lost 0 bases, the J end lost 0 bases, and 5 bases lay between the germline ends. For the CDR3, the DNA is TGTGCCAGCAGCCAAGATTTGTTGAACACTGAAGCTTTCTTT. Amino acid sequence: CASSQDLLNTEAFF.

Ten or more counts support this clonotype. This sequence joins TRBV5-1 and TRBJ2-5; tentative D call: TRBD2 (6 bases). Between the trimmed V and J ends, which lost 2 bases and 7 bases, there was a span of 15 bases. The CDR3 consists of 14 residues. The germline gives CDR1 SGHRS, CDR2 YFSETQ. The CDR3 DNA sequence: TGCGCCAGCAGCTTAGACGATAGGAGGGGGACCCAGTACTTC. This codes for CASSLDDRRGTQYF.

The CDR3 protein is CASSKGKAGSSQYF. In DNA form, the CDR3 reads TGTGCCAGCAGCAAAGGGAAGGCGGGGTCGTCGCAGTACTTC. The chain carries TRBV21-1 and TRBJ2-7; the table's D gene call, TRBD2, was not cross checked with the DNA. TRBV21-1 is described as a pseudogene. The CDR3 runs 14 residues.

This clonotype was seen repeatedly, ten times or more. The chain has TRBV4-1 and TRBJ2-3, with D unclear. Germline V gene sequence: CDR1 MGHRA, CDR2 YSYEKL. This CDR3 region has 15 residues. V was pared by 1 base and J by 3 bases, with 11 bases between. CDR3 loop: CASSQVPLTTDTQYF. The CDR3 region has the DNA TGCGCCAGCAGCCAAGTCCCCCTGACGACAGATACGCAGTATTTT.

This clonotype has ten or more counts. This rearrangement joins TRBV9 to TRBJ2-7, with 9 bases that match TRBD2. The CDR3 runs 16 residues. With 0 bases clipped from V and 2 bases from J, the junction kept 6 bases outside the gene matches. Germline V CDR1 and CDR2: SGDLS, YYNGEE. In DNA, the CDR3 is TGTGCCAGCAGCGTAGGCCCTAGCGGGGACGCCTACGAGCAGTACTTC. This translates into CASSVGPSGDAYEQYF. The entire variable domain, with the rest obtained from reference TRBV9 and TRBJ2-7, is as follows: DSGVTQTPKHLITATGQRVTLRCSPRSGDLSVYWYQQSLDQGLQFLIQYYNGEERAKGNILERFSAQQFPDLHSELNLSSLELGDSALYFCASSVGPSGDAYEQYFGPGTRLTVT.

This clonotype showed up many times. V gene TRBV5-1 combines with J gene TRBJ1-2; TRBD1 might be the D (5 bases). This CDR3 comprises 13 residues. The germline V and J ends were trimmed by 4 bases and 3 bases, with 10 bases remaining between them. Germline values: CDR1 SGHRS, CDR2 YFSETQ. CDR3 nucleotides: TGCGCCAGCAGCGGGGACTGGGACTATGGCTACACCTTC. This sequence encodes CASSGDWDYGYTF.

This clonotype was counted ten times or more. The chain joins TRBV7-8 to TRBJ2-3; maybe TRBD2 (6 bases). Germline V gene data show CDR1 as SGHVS and CDR2 as FQNEAQ. The V and J ends lost 0 bases and 1 base respectively, with 11 bases between them. The length of the CDR3 is 16 residues. The CDR3 here is CASSLARRLGTDTQYF. The CDR3 nucleotides read TGTGCCAGCAGCTTAGCGAGGAGACTAGGCACAGATACGCAGTATTTT.

In this sample, this clonotype turned up a few times. The CDR3 region has the DNA TGCGCCAGCAGCCAAGATCCGCGCACAGATACGCAGTATTTT. Protein product: CASSQDPRTDTQYF. The chain joins TRBV4-1 to TRBJ2-3; no clear D gene. This CDR3 is 14 amino acids long. Trimming stripped 0 bases from V and 1 base from J, with 5 bases between. CDR1 MGHRA and CDR2 YSYEKL come from the germline V gene.

This clonotype was counted only a few times. This chain joins TRBV28 and TRBJ1-5; D call uncertain. This CDR3 region has 12 residues. The germline V and J ends were trimmed by 6 bases and 5 bases, with 8 bases remaining between them. Germline V lookup: CDR1 MDHEN, CDR2 SYDVKM. CDR3 in DNA: TGTGCCAGCAGGTCCCCTGATCAGCCCCAGCATTTT. The encoded protein is CASRSPDQPQHF.

The count of this clonotype is one. The chain recombines TRBV28 with TRBJ1-5; D possibly corresponds to TRBD1 (5 bases). This CDR3 spans 13 amino acids. The germline V gene encodes CDR1 MDHEN and CDR2 SYDVKM. V was clipped by 5 bases and J by 4 bases, with 9 bases between them. This CDR3 reads CASSRQLNQPQHF. In DNA, the CDR3 is TGTGCCAGCAGTCGACAGCTAAATCAGCCCCAGCATTTT.

In its sample, this clonotype was seen a few times. V and J are TRBV5-1 and TRBJ1-2; D perhaps matches TRBD1 (5 bases). CDR3 length: 15 amino acids. Germline V gene lookup returns CDR1 SGHRS and CDR2 YFSETQ. Trimming shortened V by 0 bases and J by 6 bases, and 15 bases separated the two germline ends. The CDR3 loop reads CASSLVLSGQDGYTF. The CDR3 nucleotides are TGCGCCAGCAGCTTGGTGCTTTCGGGGCAAGATGGCTACACCTTC.

The chain combines TRBV4-1 with TRBJ2-3, with D possibly being TRBD2 (6 bases). CDR3 length: 16 residues. Trimming removed 2 bases from V and 9 bases from J, with 21 bases in between. Germline V lookup: CDR1 MGHRA, CDR2 YSYEKL. For the CDR3, the DNA is TGCGCCAGCAGCCAACTAGCGAACACTTATCGGAGGACGCAGTATTTT. Its translation is CASSQLANTYRRTQYF.

This clonotype appeared many times. The chain employs TRBV5-1 and TRBJ2-2; 8 nucleotides agree with TRBD2. Germline assignment: CDR1 SGHRS and CDR2 YFSETQ. This CDR3 region has 15 residues. V lost 4 bases to trimming and J lost 8 bases; unmatched junction nucleotides: 10. CDR3 DNA sequence: TGCGCCAGCAGCCCACTAGCGGTCATGGCTGGGGAGCTGTTTTTT. Translation: CASSPLAVMAGELFF.